What follows is one T cell receptor beta chain and its context. The V gene end was trimmed by 5 bases and the J gene end by 7 bases; junction bases not matched to a gene: 6. Germline assignment: CDR1 SGHTA and CDR2 FQGNSA. The CDR3 is made up of 14 amino acids. This sample stems from a study of blood T cell repertoires in COVID-19. About the research overall: Acute-phase and convalescent COVID-19 samples originated in the United States, Italy and Spain. Sources were T cells, B-cell-depleted T cells, or PBMCs; the material itself was cDNA or gDNA.

Original handling: Researchers report that nucleated cell counts were estimated from reference gene primer amplification. Assay: immunoSEQ multiplex PCR; the TCRdb copy retains only in-frame clones and omits some. D and trimming come from the DNA, and the V and J calls and clone size come from that table. The sample holds some 120,000 clones, approximately 87% seen once. This receptor was identified in a man aged 25-45 years with acute or convalescent COVID-19. The J gene is TRBJ2-4, the V gene TRBV7-2, with 9 bases fitting TRBD2. The sequenced sample was peripheral blood. The CDR3 is CASSLSGGWNIQYF. In DNA form, the CDR3 reads TGTGCCAGCAGCCTTAGCGGGGGTTGGAACATTCAGTACTTC. Together with reference TRBV7-2 and TRBJ2-4, the CDR3 gives the full variable domain: GAGVSQSPSNKVTEKGKDVELRCDPISGHTALYWYRQSLGQGLEFLIYFQGNSAPDKSGLPSDRFSAERTGGSVSTLTIQRTQQEDSAVYLCASSLSGGWNIQYFGAGTRLSVL.